The clone carrying this TCR beta chain was found once. The data stem from a study of neoadjuvant anti-PD-1 for oral cavity cancer. Repertoires were generated with immunoSEQ multiplex PCR, while TCRdb's copy carries only in-frame clones and drops some. The profile covers some 33,000 clones, with 85% to 90% appearing a single time and about 3.5% taken by the ten largest. This material consisted of PBMCs, taken before nivolumab (anti-PD-1) treatment. The sequence came from a person between 40 and 79 years old with oral cavity squamous cell carcinoma.

The CDR3, as DNA: TGTGCCAGTAGTAGGCTGGCCCCCTCCTACGAGCAGTACTTC. Residues: CASSRLAPSYEQYF. V and J are TRBV19 and TRBJ2-7; D is uncertain. Germline V CDR1 and CDR2: LNHDA, SQIVND (reference sequence). This CDR3 is 14 amino acids long. V was cut by 4 bases and J by 0 bases, with 10 bases left in between.